The 8 T cell receptor beta chains below all came from one sample that was sequenced in a study of Graves' ophthalmopathy and Graves' hyperthyroidism. RNA transcripts yielded amplified TCR beta CDR3 regions. The library came from an HTBI-primed first-round RT-PCR and a second-round multiplex PCR. MiXCR, applied by TCRdb to the multiplex PCR reads, yields one record per CDR3 protein. The sample includes more than 1,000,000 distinct CDR3 sequences, 36% seen only once; the top ten take roughly 10%. Material: peripheral blood or thyroid tissue (not recorded which). These TCRs come from an adult man with Graves' hyperthyroidism.

Ten or more counts support this clonotype. The chain has TRBV7-8 and TRBJ2-5; 8 bases line up with TRBD2. The V gene end was trimmed by 3 bases and the J gene end by 6 bases; junction bases not matched to a gene: 6. CDR1 is SGHVS, CDR2 FQNEAQ, per germline. There are 14 residues in the CDR3. In nucleotides, the CDR3 is TGTGCCAGCAGCTTTGCGGGGGGCATAAAGACCCAGTACTTC. Its protein is CASSFAGGIKTQYF.

This sequence joins TRBV13 and TRBJ1-1; D not certain. CDR3 size: 13 residues. Germline-derived CDR1 and CDR2 are PRHDT and FYEKMQ (reference sequence). V was clipped by 3 bases and J by 3 bases, with 8 bases between them. The CDR3 DNA reads TGTGCCAGCAGCTTGACGGACCACACTGAAGCTTTCTTT. This gives the protein CASSLTDHTEAFF. The full variable domain, its missing parts supplied by reference TRBV13 and TRBJ1-1, is AAGVIQSPRHLIKEKRETATLKCYPIPRHDTVYWYQQGPGQDPQFLISFYEKMQSDKGSIPDRFSAQQFSDYHSELNMSSLELGDSALYFCASSLTDHTEAFFGQGTRLTVV.

The chain joins TRBV7-2 to TRBJ2-2; tentatively, D is TRBD1 (5 bases). This CDR3 region has 16 residues. The V end was cut by 4 bases, the J end by 9 bases, with 21 bases between. Germline V lookup: CDR1 SGHTA, CDR2 FQGNSA. CDR3 loop: CASSSTPGMILRELFF. The CDR3 DNA reads TGTGCCAGCAGCTCTACTCCAGGGATGATTCTACGGGAGCTGTTTTTT.

This clonotype has just a few counts. This chain joins TRBV20-1 and TRBJ2-7, with TRBD2 matching 13 bases. The germline CDR1 and CDR2 sequences are DFQATT and SNEGSKA (reference sequence). V lost 0 bases, J lost 3 bases, and 8 bases stayed unmatched. The CDR3 length is 17 residues. CDR3 nucleotide sequence: TGCAGTGCTAGAGAGGGGACTAGCGGGACCGGGGTCTACGAGCAGTACTTC. This sequence encodes CSAREGTSGTGVYEQYF.

This clonotype was detected ten times or more. The V gene is TRBV2, the J gene TRBJ2-7; no clear D. Germline assignment: CDR1 SNHLY and CDR2 FYNNEI. V was pared by 8 bases and J by 7 bases, with 9 bases between. This CDR3 comprises 10 residues. The CDR3 protein is CASGSWEQYF. CDR3 bases: TGTGCCAGCGGGTCTTGGGAGCAGTACTTC.

The table lists this clonotype with a count of one. The J gene is TRBJ2-1, the V gene TRBV10-3, with a weak D call TRBD1 (6 bases). Germline CDR1 is ENHRY and CDR2 is SYGVKD. The CDR3 covers 12 residues. Trimming shortened V by 6 bases and J by 6 bases, and 9 bases separated the two germline ends. The CDR3 here is CAIRGRGNEQFF. CDR3 coding DNA: TGTGCCATCAGAGGCAGGGGCAATGAGCAGTTCTTC.

This clonotype was seen ten or more times. The chain employs TRBV29-1 and TRBJ1-2; D is ambiguous. CDR1 and CDR2 (germline): SQVTM, ANQGSEA. The length of the CDR3 is 16 residues. The ends were cut back, 6 bases at V and 7 bases at J, with 27 bases in the middle. CDR3 amino acids: CSVYDTFQQRPRGYTF. CDR3 nucleotides: TGCAGCGTCTATGACACCTTTCAACAGCGGCCGCGTGGCTACACCTTC. The full variable domain, its missing parts supplied by reference TRBV29-1 and TRBJ1-2, is SAVISQKPSRDICQRGTSLTIQCQVDSQVTMMFWYRQQPGQSLTLIATANQGSEATYESGFVIDKFPISRPNLTFSTLTVSNMSPEDSSIYLCSVYDTFQQRPRGYTFGSGTRLTVV.

The V gene is TRBV19, the J gene TRBJ2-2; D is ambiguous. The V gene's germline CDR1 is LNHDA and CDR2 SQIVND (reference sequence). The CDR3 length is 14 residues. V dropped 3 bases and J dropped 4 bases, with 9 bases sitting between them. The CDR3 spells CASSITASTGELFF. DNA of the CDR3: TGTGCCAGTAGTATTACAGCGAGCACCGGGGAGCTGTTTTTT. Variable domain in full (rest from reference TRBV19 and TRBJ2-2): DGGITQSPKYLFRKEGQNVTLSCEQNLNHDAMYWYRQDPGQGLRLIYYSQIVNDFQKGDIAEGYSVSREKKESFPLTVTSAQKNPTAFYLCASSITASTGELFFGEGSRLTVL.